One T cell receptor (beta chain) is described in this entry. CDR3 length equals 17 residues. The J segment lost 2 bases and the V segment lost 3 bases, leaving 12 bases of the junction unmatched. Germline lookup yields CDR1 SGHVS and CDR2 FNYEAQ. This entry belongs to a study of CD8+ T cells in alopecia areata. RNA extraction was followed by reverse transcription into cDNA, which acted as the sequencing template. The protocol was immunoSEQ multiplex PCR, while the TCRdb copy is restricted to in-frame clones and leaves out a portion. The sample records about 190,000 clones, around 56% being singletons. This sample's treatment: oral pan-JAK inhibitor, 5-10 mg twice daily.

The receptor was isolated from a human donor with alopecia areata. Sample: CD4+ T cells sorted from blood, taken at week 4, from a patient treated with tofacitinib. The chain combines TRBV7-6 with TRBJ2-5, with TRBD2 matching 7 bases. The CDR3 protein is CASSFEPLAGPQETQYF. The CDR3, as DNA: TGTGCCAGCAGCTTCGAACCCTTAGCGGGCCCGCAAGAGACCCAGTACTTC.